A selection of T cell receptor beta chains follows, all from one sample in a study of OX40 agonist ivuxolimab in advanced cancers. The method was immunoSEQ multiplex PCR; TCRdb's version includes in-frame clones alone and lacks a portion of them. The table includes over 65,000 clones, about 86% detected once. The sequenced sample was CD4+ or CD8+ T cells sorted from blood, obtained in a trial of the OX40 agonist ivuxolimab. These receptors came from an adult with an advanced solid tumor such as melanoma, head and neck, liver or kidney cancer. Each CDR3 is given with its conserved first and last residue. D genes are given only for firm matches. Clone size is given for some rows only: seen once, a few or many times, or a class if the clone is expanded.

>TRBJ1-2|-|TRBV19|15|-
TGTGCCAGTAGTACCGGTCCTAGGGGGGGCCATGGCTACACCTTC
CASSTGPRGGHGYTF
>TRBJ2-2|-|TRBV4-1|17|-
TGCGCCAGCAGCCTAGTACCGGGACACCCGAACACCGGGGAGCTGTTTTTT
CASSLVPGHPNTGELFF
>TRBJ2-2|-|TRBV30|17|TRBD2
TGTGCCAGAGACTCCCCCGGACTAGCGGGACGTACCGGGGAGCTGTTTTTT
CARDSPGLAGRTGELFF
>TRBJ1-5|once|TRBV21-1|16|-
TGTGCCAGCAGCCTTTTCGATAGACAGGGATATCAGCCCCAGCATTTT
CASSLFDRQGYQPQHF
>TRBJ1-5|-|TRBV6-5|14|TRBD1
TGTGCCAGCAGTTACGGGACAGGGGAGCAGCCCCAGCATTTT
CASSYGTGEQPQHF
>TRBJ2-7|-|TRBV21-1|14|-
TGTGCCAGCAGCAAAGAGCAGGGCTCCTACGAGCAGTACTTC
CASSKEQGSYEQYF
>TRBJ1-6|-|TRBV6-1|14|-
TGTGCCACGCCCGCCGGGGGCCATAATTCACCCCTCCACTTT
CATPAGGHNSPLHF
>TRBJ2-1|many|TRBV7-2|15|TRBD2
TGTGCCAGCAGAGCTGGGAGGGCGCGTTACAATGAGCAGTTCTTC
CASRAGRARYNEQFF
>TRBJ2-1|-|TRBV5-3|19|-
TGTGCCAGAAGCTTGGCCTGCCTGCGAGCAGAGATTACCTACAATGAGCAGTTCTTC
CARSLACLRAEITYNEQFF
>TRBJ2-7|-|TRBV6-6|15|TRBD2
TGTGCCAGCAGCCGACTAGCGGGTGCGACCTACGAGCAGTACTTC
CASSRLAGATYEQYF
>TRBJ2-3|-|TRBV7-9|14|TRBD1
TGTGCCAGCAGCTTAAAGGGGGCGGAAGATACGCAGTATTTT
CASSLKGAEDTQYF
>TRBJ2-1|-|TRBV6-5|16|TRBD2
TGTGCCAGCAGTTACGGCGGGGGGGAGGGTTGGAATGAGCAGTTCTTC
CASSYGGGEGWNEQFF
>TRBJ2-3|-|TRBV11-2|12|-
TGTGCCAGCGGACGGGGGACAGATACGCAGTATTTT
CASGRGTDTQYF
>TRBJ2-7|-|TRBV30|12|-
TGTGCCTGGAGTGTGGTAGACTACGAGCAGTACTTC
CAWSVVDYEQYF
>TRBJ2-1|few|TRBV9|15|TRBD1
TGTGCCAGCAGCGCAGAGGGCCGGGACAGAATAAACCGGTTCTTC
CASSAEGRDRINRFF
>TRBJ2-6|-|TRBV7-8|13|-
TGTGCCAGCGGGTACTCTGGGGCCAACGTCCTGACTTTC
CASGYSGANVLTF
>TRBJ2-5|few|TRBV6-6|14|TRBD2
TGTGCCAGCGCACCCGCGCAGGGCGGGGGTACCCAGTACTTC
CASAPAQGGGTQYF
>TRBJ1-6|-|TRBV6-6|15|TRBD1
TGTGCCAGCAGAAACGGACAGGGAACGAATTCACCCCTCCACTTT
CASRNGQGTNSPLHF
>TRBJ2-1|-|TRBV10-3|11|-
TGTGCCATCGGGGCTAGTAGTGAGCAGTTCTTC
CAIGASSEQFF
>TRBJ2-1|-|TRBV2|15|-
TGTGCCACCGTAGCGGAAATCCTTCAGGGGAATGAGCAGTTCTTC
CATVAEILQGNEQFF
>TRBJ2-4|-|TRBV11-2|17|TRBD2
TGTGCCAGCAGCTTATGGGGTCCAGCGGGGGCCAAAAACATTCAGTACTTC
CASSLWGPAGAKNIQYF
>TRBJ1-1|-|TRBV10-1|13|-
TGCGCCAGCAGAGCCCTTAAGGACACTGAAGCTTTCTTT
CASRALKDTEAFF
>TRBJ1-2|few|TRBV6-6|13|TRBD1
TGTGCCAGCAGTAGACAGGGCGACTATGGCTACACCTTC
CASSRQGDYGYTF
>TRBJ1-1|few|TRBV5-4|14|-
TGTGCCAGCAGCTTGGGGGGTGTAAACACTGAAGCTTTCTTT
CASSLGGVNTEAFF
>TRBJ1-6|few|TRBV6-1|15|-
TGTGCCAGCAGGCGGCAGGGCTCCTATAATTCACCCCTCCACTTT
CASRRQGSYNSPLHF
>TRBJ1-4|-|TRBV6-1|17|TRBD1
TGTGCCAGCAGTGAACCGGGACAGGGGCTCTTAAATGAAAAACTGTTTTTT
CASSEPGQGLLNEKLFF
>TRBJ1-6|-|TRBV9|13|-
TGTGCCAGCAGCCCCCATTATAATTCACCCCTCCACTTT
CASSPHYNSPLHF
>TRBJ1-2|-|TRBV7-2|13|-
TGTGCAAGCAGCTTACGGGGGAACTATGGCTACACCTTC
CASSLRGNYGYTF
>TRBJ2-2|-|TRBV9|18|TRBD2
TGTGCCAGCAGCCCCCCTGGACTAGCGGGAGATCTCACCGGGGAGCTGTTTTTT
CASSPPGLAGDLTGELFF
>TRBJ2-3|-|TRBV2|12|TRBD1
TGCGGAGTAGGGGGCCCCACAGATACGCAGTATTTT
CGVGGPTDTQYF
>TRBJ2-2|-|TRBV5-6|16|-
TGTGCCAGCAGCTTGGCCCCGAACCTGAACACCGGGGAGCTGTTTTTT
CASSLAPNLNTGELFF
>TRBJ2-7|-|TRBV2|14|-
TGTGCCAGCAGTCGAGGGGGAGACATCTACGAGCAGTACTTC
CASSRGGDIYEQYF
>TRBJ2-1|-|TRBV5-6|13|-
TGTGCCAGCAGCTTGGAGGCGGGGAATGAGCAGTTCTTC
CASSLEAGNEQFF
>TRBJ2-4|once|TRBV2|13|-
TGTGCCAGCAGTGTTGGAGCCAAAAACATTCAGTACTTC
CASSVGAKNIQYF
>TRBJ2-1|-|TRBV27|13|-
TGTGCCAGCAGTTTATCCCCTCGGGATGAGCAGTTCTTC
CASSLSPRDEQFF
>TRBJ2-7|-|TRBV4-3|15|TRBD2
TGCGCCAGCAGCCAATTTAGCGGGCCCCCCTACGAGCAGTACTTC
CASSQFSGPPYEQYF
>TRBJ2-2|-|TRBV30|12|-
TGTGCCCGCGGGAAGAACACCGGGGAGCTGTTTTTT
CARGKNTGELFF
>TRBJ2-1|-|TRBV5-1|16|TRBD2
TGCGCCAGCAGTCCAGCGGGAGGGGTCTCCTACAATGAGCAGTTCTTC
CASSPAGGVSYNEQFF
>TRBJ1-1|-|TRBV6-1|13|-
TGTGCCAGCAGTGGGACGGGCGACACTGAAGCTTTCTTT
CASSGTGDTEAFF
>TRBJ2-3|-|TRBV11-1|18|-
TGTGCCAGCAGCTTAACTGGGACTCAATATTCTAGCACAGATACGCAGTATTTT
CASSLTGTQYSSTDTQYF
>TRBJ2-3|-|TRBV6-4|15|-
TGTGCCAGCAGTCTCGGGACTGGGGACACAGATACGCAGTATTTT
CASSLGTGDTDTQYF
>TRBJ2-2|-|TRBV19|13|-
TGTGCCAGTAGTCCCATGAGTACCGGGGAGCTGTTTTTT
CASSPMSTGELFF
>TRBJ2-5|-|TRBV5-1|15|-
TGCGCCAGCAGCTTGGGGGCAGTGACCCAAGAGACCCAGTACTTC
CASSLGAVTQETQYF
>TRBJ2-7|-|TRBV7-3|15|TRBD2
TGTGCCAGCAGCTTACTAGCGGGAGGTGCGCGGGAGCAGTACTTC
CASSLLAGGAREQYF
>TRBJ2-1|-|TRBV6-1|15|-
TGTGCCAGCACCCTCGGGACAAGCTCCTACAATGAGCAGTTCTTC
CASTLGTSSYNEQFF
>TRBJ2-7|-|TRBV4-2|15|-
TGTGCCAGCAGCCCCGAAACTAGCTCCATTTACGAGCAGTACTTC
CASSPETSSIYEQYF
>TRBJ1-4|once|TRBV18|14|TRBD1
TGTGCCAGCTCACCCCCAGGGACAGCACTCAAACTGTTTTTT
CASSPPGTALKLFF
>TRBJ1-3|once|TRBV2|18|TRBD1
TGTGCCAGCAGTGAAGGGAAACTGGGACAGCCCTCTGGAAACACCATATATTTT
CASSEGKLGQPSGNTIYF
>TRBJ1-1|-|TRBV27|14|-
TGTGCCAGCAGTGAGGACCTAAGAAACACTGAAGCTTTCTTT
CASSEDLRNTEAFF